The next 17 T cell receptor beta chains were all read from a single sample in a study of blood T cell repertoires in COVID-19. Generated by immunoSEQ multiplex PCR, the TCRdb table keeps only in-frame clones and is missing some. The repertoire holds about 440,000 clones, with 70% to 90% as singletons. Material: PBMCs or T cells enriched from blood (not recorded which). These receptors originate from a woman under 30 with acute COVID-19.

V and J are TRBV28 and TRBJ2-7, with D perhaps matching TRBD1 (5 bases). CDR1 and CDR2 (germline): MDHEN, SYDVKM. V lost 1 base to trimming and J lost 6 bases, with 10 bases between them. CDR3 length equals 13 residues. CDR3 nucleotides: TGTGCCAGCAGTTTATTATTCCAGGGCGAGCAGTACTTC. Its translation is CASSLLFQGEQYF.

The CDR3 bases are TGTGCCAGCTCACCCAGAGGACAGGGGGTCAACTACGAGCAGTACTTC. It is translated as CASSPRGQGVNYEQYF. The chain has TRBV18 and TRBJ2-7, with 10 positions matching TRBD1. Germline CDR1 is KGHSH and CDR2 is LQKENI. The CDR3 loop spans 16 amino acids. V was pared by 3 bases and J by 3 bases, with 8 bases of the junction left unmatched.

V and J are TRBV7-9 and TRBJ1-2; 8 bases line up with TRBD1. V lost 3 bases and J lost 4; bases outside the gene matches: 13. The CDR3 is 17 residues long. CDR1 is SEHNR and CDR2 is FQNEAQ in the germline V gene (reference sequence). The CDR3 DNA sequence: TGTGCCAGCAGCTTCAAAGAGACGACAGGGGTGGGCTATGGCTACACCTTC. It translates to CASSFKETTGVGYGYTF.

The V and J genes are TRBV6-1 and TRBJ1-4, with D tentatively TRBD1 (6 bases). V lost 1 base and J lost 6, with 12 bases in between. The CDR3 runs 15 residues. Germline V gene lookup returns CDR1 MNHNS and CDR2 SASEGT. For the CDR3, the DNA is TGTGCCAGCAGTGAAGGAGGACAGCCTTATGAAAAACTGTTTTTT. Translating it yields CASSEGGQPYEKLFF.

The chain uses TRBV6-1 and TRBJ1-5; TRBD1 matches at 7 bases. The CDR3 totals 18 residues. Trimming at V came to 2 bases and at J to 3 bases, leaving 13 bases not matched to a gene. Germline V CDR1 and CDR2: MNHNS, SASEGT. Here the CDR3 DNA reads TGTGCCAGCAGTGAATATCCCTTAGGACAGGCGGTCAATCAGCCCCAGCATTTT. Its protein is CASSEYPLGQAVNQPQHF.

The genes are TRBV9 and TRBJ2-7; perhaps TRBD2 as D (6 bases). The CDR3 sequence is 14 residues long. V lost 1 base and J 5 bases, leaving 13 bases between the germline ends. Germline CDR1 is SGDLS and CDR2 is YYNGEE. This CDR3 reads CASSVLYGGDEQYF. The CDR3 DNA is TGTGCCAGCAGCGTACTATACGGAGGGGACGAGCAGTACTTC.

The chain combines TRBV12-3 or TRBV12-4 with TRBJ1-1, with D possibly being TRBD1 (6 bases). The V end was cut by 6 bases, the J end by 6 bases, with 14 bases between. CDR3 length: 13 residues. The CDR3 region is CASSPTGLSEAFF. Here the CDR3 DNA reads TGTGCCAGCAGCCCTACAGGGTTATCTGAAGCTTTCTTT.

V and J are TRBV5-1 and TRBJ2-7, with D possibly being TRBD2 (6 bases). CDR1 is SGHRS and CDR2 is YFSETQ in the germline V gene. This CDR3 region has 16 residues. Trimming removed 7 bases from V and 6 bases from J, with 26 bases in between. CDR3 sequence (DNA): TGCGCCAGCTCTCCCCCCGGGGCAGGGATGGAGGGCGAGCAGTACTTC. Residues: CASSPPGAGMEGEQYF.

This clone was recorded a few times. The sample holds other DNA sequences that translate to the same CDR3. J is TRBJ1-1 and V is TRBV3-1 (or the pseudogene TRBV3-2), with TRBD1 as a possible D gene (5 bases). The ends were cut back, 3 bases at V and 1 base at J, with 6 bases in the middle. The CDR3 sequence is 13 residues long. CDR1 and CDR2 from the germline V gene are LGHDT and YNNKEL (reference sequence). In DNA form, the CDR3 reads TGTGCCAGCAGCCAGACAGCGAACACTGAAGCTTTCTTT. Amino acids: CASSQTANTEAFF.

In its sample, this clone was seen a few times. The chain employs TRBV4-3 and TRBJ1-3; D ambiguous. CDR1 is LGHNA, CDR2 YSLEER, per germline. The CDR3 extends over 13 amino acids. Trimming cost V 2 bases and J 4 bases, with 6 bases left between them. The CDR3 sequence is CASSQFLGNTIYF. The CDR3 nucleotides are TGCGCCAGCAGCCAATTTCTGGGAAACACCATATATTTT.

The chain carries TRBV28 and TRBJ1-4; D not resolved. The CDR3 loop spans 11 amino acids. V was shortened by 5 bases and J by 8 bases, with 6 bases between the two germline ends. From germline, CDR1 is MDHEN and CDR2 SYDVKM. CDR3 residues: CASSNTEKLFF. CDR3 in DNA: TGTGCCAGCAGTAACACCGAAAAACTGTTTTTT.

The chain recombines TRBV6-4 with TRBJ2-3; possible D gene TRBD2, 5 bases. Germline CDR1 reads MRHNA; CDR2 reads SNTAGT. V dropped 3 bases and J dropped 0 bases, with 10 bases sitting between them. The CDR3 runs to 15 residues. As DNA, the CDR3 is TGTGCCAGCAGTGAGGTGGACTCCAGCACAGATACGCAGTATTTT. As protein: CASSEVDSSTDTQYF.

The chain carries TRBV10-3 and TRBJ1-2; a weak D match, TRBD1 (6 bases). V gave up 6 bases and J gave up 4 bases, with 18 bases separating them. Germline CDR1 reads ENHRY; CDR2 reads SYGVKD. This CDR3 contains 15 residues. The CDR3 here is CAIRIQGSSSYGYTF. CDR3 coding DNA: TGTGCCATCAGAATACAGGGTTCGTCGAGCTATGGCTACACCTTC.

This rearrangement joins TRBV24-1 to TRBJ2-1, with D possibly being TRBD2 (5 bases). Germline V lookup: CDR1 KGHDR, CDR2 SFDVKD. Deletions cut 6 bases from V and 8 bases from J, with 10 bases between. CDR3 length: 12 residues. CDR3 region: CATSFRGDEQFF. The CDR3 region has the DNA TGTGCCACCAGTTTCCGGGGAGATGAGCAGTTCTTC.

The rearrangement uses TRBV5-4 and TRBJ2-2; weak D call: TRBD1 (6 bases). Trimming stripped 5 bases from V and 2 bases from J, with 10 bases between. CDR1 and CDR2 from the germline V gene are SGHNT and YYREEE (reference sequence). The CDR3 has 14 residues. The chain's CDR3 is CASSWDTNTGELFF. CDR3 nucleotide sequence: TGTGCCAGCAGTTGGGACACCAACACCGGGGAGCTGTTTTTT.

The CDR3 coding sequence is TGTGCCAGCACCACCGGCGGGGTCTACGAGCAGTACTTC. This gives the protein CASTTGGVYEQYF. The chain employs TRBV28 and TRBJ2-7, with D maybe TRBD2 (6 bases). Looked up from germline, CDR1 is MDHEN and CDR2 is SYDVKM. CDR3 length: 13 residues. V was trimmed by 7 bases and J by 3 bases, leaving 13 bases between them.

The genes are TRBV7-9 and TRBJ2-7; 11 nucleotides align to TRBD1. This CDR3 spans 14 amino acids. V shed 3 bases and J 5 bases; nucleotides not matched to a gene: 3. Germline CDR1 and CDR2: SEHNR and FQNEAQ (reference sequence). The CDR3, as DNA: TGTGCCAGCAGCTTGGGACAGGGGGTTAACGAGCAGTACTTC. This codes for CASSLGQGVNEQYF.